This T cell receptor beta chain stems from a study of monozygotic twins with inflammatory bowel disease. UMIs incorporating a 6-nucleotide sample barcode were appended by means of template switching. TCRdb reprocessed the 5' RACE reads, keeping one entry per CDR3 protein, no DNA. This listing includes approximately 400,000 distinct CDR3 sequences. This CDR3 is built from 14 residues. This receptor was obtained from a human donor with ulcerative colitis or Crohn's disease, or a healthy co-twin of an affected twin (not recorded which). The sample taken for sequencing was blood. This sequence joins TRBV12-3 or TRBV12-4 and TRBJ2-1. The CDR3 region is CASSPTSDLYEQFF.